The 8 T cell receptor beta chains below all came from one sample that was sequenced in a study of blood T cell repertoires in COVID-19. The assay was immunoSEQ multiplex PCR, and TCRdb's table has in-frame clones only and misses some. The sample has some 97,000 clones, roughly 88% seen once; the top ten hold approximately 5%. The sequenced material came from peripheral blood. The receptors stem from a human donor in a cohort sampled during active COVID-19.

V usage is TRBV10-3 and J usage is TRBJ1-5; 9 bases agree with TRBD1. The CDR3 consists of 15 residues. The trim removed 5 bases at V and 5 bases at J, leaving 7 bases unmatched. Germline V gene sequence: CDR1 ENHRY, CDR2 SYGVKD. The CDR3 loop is CAISRQGDRDQPQHF. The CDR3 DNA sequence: TGTGCCATCAGTCGACAGGGGGATAGGGATCAGCCCCAGCATTTT.

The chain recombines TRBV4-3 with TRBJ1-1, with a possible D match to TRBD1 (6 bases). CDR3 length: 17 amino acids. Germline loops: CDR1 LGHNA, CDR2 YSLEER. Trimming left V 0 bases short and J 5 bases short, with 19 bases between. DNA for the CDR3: TGCGCCAGCAGCCAAGATGAGGGTGGGGGCTCGGTGACTGAAGCTTTCTTT. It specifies CASSQDEGGGSVTEAFF.

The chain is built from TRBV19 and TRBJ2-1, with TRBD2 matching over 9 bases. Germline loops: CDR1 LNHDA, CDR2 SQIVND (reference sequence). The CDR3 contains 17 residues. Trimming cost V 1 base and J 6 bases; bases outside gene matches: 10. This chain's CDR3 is CASSIARSGRVGNEQFF. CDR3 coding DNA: TGTGCCAGTAGTATAGCCCGTAGCGGGAGAGTCGGCAATGAGCAGTTCTTC.

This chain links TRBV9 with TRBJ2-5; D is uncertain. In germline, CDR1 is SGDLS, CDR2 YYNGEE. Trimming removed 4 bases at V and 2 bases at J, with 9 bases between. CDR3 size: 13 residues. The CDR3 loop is CASSSNSQETQYF. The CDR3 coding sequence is TGTGCCAGCAGCAGCAATTCTCAAGAGACCCAGTACTTC.

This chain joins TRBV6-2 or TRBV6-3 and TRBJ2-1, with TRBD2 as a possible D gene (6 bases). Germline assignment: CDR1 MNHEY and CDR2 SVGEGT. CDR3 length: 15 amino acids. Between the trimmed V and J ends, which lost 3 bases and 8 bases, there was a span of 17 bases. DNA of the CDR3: TGTGCCAGCAGTTATAAGGCGGAGGGTGGCGATGAGCAGTTCTTC. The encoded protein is CASSYKAEGGDEQFF.

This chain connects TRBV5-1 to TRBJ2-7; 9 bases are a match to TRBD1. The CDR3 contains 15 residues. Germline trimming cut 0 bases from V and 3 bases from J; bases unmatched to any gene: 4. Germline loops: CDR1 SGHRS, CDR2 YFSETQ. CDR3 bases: TGCGCCAGCAGCTTGGCTGGGACAGGGAGCTACGAGCAGTACTTC. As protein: CASSLAGTGSYEQYF.

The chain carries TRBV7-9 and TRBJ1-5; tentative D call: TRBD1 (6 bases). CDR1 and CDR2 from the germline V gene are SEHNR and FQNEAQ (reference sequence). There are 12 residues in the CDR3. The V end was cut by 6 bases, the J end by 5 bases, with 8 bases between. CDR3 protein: CASSEGDQPQHF. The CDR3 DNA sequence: TGTGCCAGCAGTGAGGGGGATCAGCCCCAGCATTTT.

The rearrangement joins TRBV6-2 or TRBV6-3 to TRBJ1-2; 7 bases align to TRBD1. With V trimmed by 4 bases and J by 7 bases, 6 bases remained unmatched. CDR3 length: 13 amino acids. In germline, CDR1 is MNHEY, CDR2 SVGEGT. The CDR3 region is CASSSDGTAGYTF. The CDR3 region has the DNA TGTGCCAGCAGTTCCGACGGGACAGCTGGCTACACCTTC.